These 23 T cell receptor beta chains came from one sample sequenced in a study of immune heterogeneity within non-small cell lung tumors. TCR beta CDR3 was amplified by multiplex PCR using 32 V and 13 J primers. TCRdb recomputed calls from the multiplex PCR reads with MiXCR, one row per CDR3 protein. The sample has approximately 31,000 distinct CDR3 sequences, under 35% seen once. Bulk tumor genomic DNA, 600 ng per sample, was used as template. Primary tumors were biopsied several times each, far apart, intraoperatively. Enrolled individuals presented with untreated, newly diagnosed non-small cell lung cancer and received curative surgery. The specimen was lung tumor tissue. The receptors stem from a man aged 35-49 years with non-small cell lung cancer.

The chain employs TRBV27 and TRBJ2-1; 8 nucleotides agree with TRBD2. Germline V gene sequence: CDR1 MNHEY, CDR2 SMNVEV (reference sequence). Germline trimming cut 7 bases from V and 3 bases from J; bases unmatched to any gene: 11. CDR3 length: 16 residues. The CDR3 DNA reads TGTGCCAGCACCCCGGGTGGCGGGAGGTTCTACAATGAGCAGTTCTTC. Amino acids: CASTPGGGRFYNEQFF.

Concerning this clonotype itself: Since a much larger clone is just one base distant, this may be a read error. The rearrangement links TRBV20-1 to TRBJ1-2; tentative D call: TRBD1 (5 bases). CDR3 length equals 12 residues. Per the germline V gene, CDR1 is DFQATT and CDR2 is SNEGSKA (reference sequence). The germline V and J ends were trimmed by 7 bases and 8 bases, with 17 bases remaining between them. The CDR3 protein is CSGTLVGEGYTF. The CDR3 nucleotides read TGCAGTGGGACTCTGGTGGGGGAGGGCTACACCTTC.

A remark on this clonotype: A much larger clone sits a single nucleotide away, making a read error possible. The chain employs TRBV4-1 and TRBJ2-3, with TRBD2 matching 7 bases. This CDR3 comprises 16 residues. Germline CDR1 reads MGHRA; CDR2 reads YSYEKL. The chain's CDR3 is CAISPLAGRSTDTQYF. CDR3 DNA: TGCGCCATCAGCCCTTTAGCGGGCAGGAGCACAGATACGCAGTATTTT.

Comments on this clonotype: A junction boundary mismatches the germline segment, possibly from a read error. The chain links TRBV5-6 to TRBJ1-2; D uncertain. The CDR3 extends over 14 amino acids. Per the germline V gene, CDR1 is SGHDT and CDR2 is YYEEEE. CDR3 nucleotide sequence: TGTGCCAGCATCTTGAGGCCTACTAACTATGGCTACACCTTC. This codes for CASILRPTNYGYTF. The entire variable domain, with the rest obtained from reference TRBV5-6 and TRBJ1-2, is as follows: DAGVTQSPTHLIKTRGQQVTLRCSPKSGHDTVSWYQQALGQGPQFIFQYYEEEERQRGNFPDRFSGHQFPNYSSELNVNALLLGDSALYLCASILRPTNYGYTFGSGTRLTVV.

This clonotype was seen at least ten times. This sequence joins TRBV4-1 and TRBJ2-7; no firm D call. Germline assignment: CDR1 MGHRA and CDR2 YSYEKL. Between the trimmed V and J ends, which lost 0 bases and 2 bases, there was a span of 14 bases. The CDR3 has 16 residues. CDR3 bases: TGCGCCAGCAGCCAAGACTCCTTGGGCAGGACCTACGAGCAGTACTTC. Translating it yields CASSQDSLGRTYEQYF.

This clonotype was observed a few times. The V call is TRBV19, the J call TRBJ1-5, with 7 positions matching TRBD1. Germline V CDR1 and CDR2: LNHDA, SQIVND (reference sequence). The CDR3 is 14 amino acids. V shed 7 bases and J 6 bases; nucleotides not matched to a gene: 9. Written as DNA, the CDR3 is TGTGCCAGTACCCCAGGGGGGGGCGGTCAGCCCCAGCATTTT. This sequence encodes CASTPGGGGQPQHF.

There are a few counts of this clonotype. The chain carries TRBV27 and TRBJ2-1, with D possibly TRBD1 on 6 matching bases. The germline gives CDR1 MNHEY, CDR2 SMNVEV (reference sequence). V dropped 3 bases and J dropped 13 bases, with 13 bases sitting between them. The CDR3 sequence is 12 residues long. CDR3 protein: CASSLQQGSQFF. DNA for the CDR3: TGTGCCAGCAGTTTGCAACAGGGAAGTCAGTTCTTC.

This clonotype came up a few times. The V gene is TRBV9, the J gene TRBJ2-5; D unresolved. The CDR3 loop spans 13 amino acids. V shed 4 bases and J shed 1 base, with 8 bases lying between them. CDR1 is SGDLS, CDR2 YYNGEE, per germline. The CDR3 nucleotides read TGTGCCAGCAGCCCATCCCCCCAAGAGACCCAGTACTTC. It is translated as CASSPSPQETQYF.

The chain is built from TRBV19 and TRBJ2-5, with no clear D. CDR3 length equals 15 residues. Germline CDR1 LNHDA, CDR2 SQIVND (reference sequence). V gave up 5 bases and J gave up 3 bases, with 16 bases separating them. The CDR3 DNA follows: TGTGCCAGTAGTTTAGTTCACCAAAAAGAAGAGACCCAGTACTTC. Residues: CASSLVHQKEETQYF. Looking up the rest from reference TRBV19 and TRBJ2-5 gives the full variable domain: DGGITQSPKYLFRKEGQNVTLSCEQNLNHDAMYWYRQDPGQGLRLIYYSQIVNDFQKGDIAEGYSVSREKKESFPLTVTSAQKNPTAFYLCASSLVHQKEETQYFGPGTRLLVL.

About this clonotype itself: A single base separates this from a much larger clone, so it may be a read error. The J gene is TRBJ1-1, the V gene TRBV12-3 or TRBV12-4, with 12 bases matching TRBD1. This CDR3 is built from 17 residues. CDR3: CASSSPPGQGAVTEPFF. The CDR3 nucleotides read TGTGCCAGCAGTTCCCCCCCGGGACAGGGGGCGGTTACTGAACCTTTCTTT.

This clonotype has a handful of counts. CDR3 protein: CSASRTGGWGMNTEAFF. CDR3 bases: TGCAGTGCTAGCAGGACAGGGGGATGGGGCATGAACACTGAAGCTTTCTTT. This chain uses TRBV20-1 with TRBJ1-1; 10 nucleotides line up with TRBD1. Germline V gene data show CDR1 as DFQATT and CDR2 as SNEGSKA (reference sequence). J was trimmed by 0 bases and V by 3 bases; bases with no gene match: 10. The CDR3 runs to 17 residues.

This clonotype appeared a single time. This may stem from a read error, because a much larger clone lies one nucleotide away. The rearrangement links TRBV24-1 to TRBJ2-1; unclear D gene. The V gene lost 7 bases and the J gene lost 2 bases, with 14 bases spanning the gap. CDR1 is KGHDR and CDR2 is SFDVKD in the germline V gene. The CDR3 length is 15 residues. CDR3 sequence reads: CATRVSGSPYNEQFF. The CDR3 nucleotides are TGTGCCACCAGGGTGTCTGGATCACCCTACAATGAGCAGTTCTTC.

CDR3 sequence reads: CASSLEGWSGELFF. The CDR3, as DNA: TGCGCCAGCAGCTTGGAAGGGTGGTCCGGGGAGCTGTTTTTT. V and J are TRBV5-1 and TRBJ2-2; D is uncertain. V shed 0 bases and J shed 6 bases, with 9 bases lying between them. The germline V gene encodes CDR1 SGHRS and CDR2 YFSETQ. The CDR3 length is 14 residues.

The J gene is TRBJ2-1, the V gene TRBV7-2; TRBD1 might be the D (6 bases). Trimming took off 5 bases at V and 4 bases at J, with 15 bases between the two ends. Germline V gene lookup returns CDR1 SGHTA and CDR2 FQGNSA. This CDR3 contains 15 residues. CDR3 amino acids: CASSLDSSRYNEQFF. CDR3 nucleotides: TGTGCCAGCAGCCTGGACAGCTCGCGGTACAATGAGCAGTTCTTC.

The gene calls are TRBV4-3 and TRBJ1-2, with D possibly matching TRBD1 (5 bases). Per germline, CDR1 LGHNA and CDR2 YSLEER. The CDR3 consists of 14 residues. Trimming stripped 1 base from V and 7 bases from J, with 13 bases between. The chain's CDR3 is CASSQAGRVSGYTF. DNA of the CDR3: TGCGCCAGCAGCCAAGCGGGGCGGGTGAGTGGCTACACCTTC.

This rearrangement joins TRBV19 to TRBJ1-1; perhaps TRBD1 as D (5 bases). The germline V gene encodes CDR1 LNHDA and CDR2 SQIVND (reference sequence). With 6 bases removed from V and 1 base from J, the gap between germline ends came to 9 bases. The CDR3 length is 13 residues. The CDR3 DNA sequence: TGTGCCAGTAGAAACAGGTCGAACACTGAAGCTTTCTTT. This gives the protein CASRNRSNTEAFF.

Worth noting for this clonotype: This may be a read error: a much more frequent sequence differs by one nucleotide. Here the CDR3 DNA reads TGTGCCACCAGCAGAGTGTCGGCCGCTACACGGACCAATGAGCAGTTCTTC. This translates into CATSRVSAATRTNEQFF. The J gene is TRBJ2-1, the V gene TRBV15; D not certain. The V and J ends lost 1 base and 6 bases respectively, with 19 bases between them. The CDR3 length is 17 residues. CDR1 LNHNV and CDR2 YYDKDF come from the germline V gene (reference sequence).

A remark on this clonotype: This may come from a read error, since a much larger clone is one base off. The rearrangement joins TRBV28 to TRBJ2-3; no clear D. The V gene lost 5 bases and the J gene lost 1 base, with 10 bases spanning the gap. This CDR3 region has 14 residues. CDR1 MDHEN and CDR2 SYDVKM come from the germline V gene. CDR3 amino acids: CASSTTGGTDTQYF. The CDR3 region has the DNA TGTGCCAGCAGTACTACTGGAGGCACAGATACGCAGTATTTT.

A remark on this clonotype: This may stem from a read error, because a much larger clone lies one nucleotide away. The CDR3 coding sequence is TGTGCCAGCATCGTAGATCTAGTAGAGACCCAGTACTTC. This encodes CASIVDLVETQYF. This chain connects TRBV9 to TRBJ2-5, with no clear D. The CDR3 contains 13 residues. The germline gives CDR1 SGDLS, CDR2 YYNGEE. Full variable domain (outside the CDR3, taken from reference TRBV9 and TRBJ2-5): DSGVTQTPKHLITATGQRVTLRCSPRSGDLSVYWYQQSLDQGLQFLIQYYNGEERAKGNILERFSAQQFPDLHSELNLSSLELGDSALYFCASIVDLVETQYFGPGTRLLVL.

Points on this clonotype: Given a much more abundant clone one base away, this may be a read error. V gene TRBV5-1 combines with J gene TRBJ1-6; tentative D call: TRBD1 (5 bases). CDR3 length: 15 amino acids. The V gene's germline CDR1 is SGHRS and CDR2 YFSETQ. In DNA form, the CDR3 reads TGCGCCAGCAGCTTGGAATGGCAGGACAATTCACACCTCCACTTT. Protein sequence: CASSLEWQDNSHLHF.

This clonotype was observed at least ten times. The chain is built from TRBV27 and TRBJ1-6; unclear D gene. Trimming took off 3 bases at V and 9 bases at J, with 12 bases between the two ends. This CDR3 has 14 residues. CDR1 and CDR2 from the germline V gene are MNHEY and SMNVEV (reference sequence). This CDR3 reads CASSFRESTSPLHF. CDR3 DNA: TGTGCCAGCAGTTTTAGGGAGAGCACTTCACCCCTCCACTTT.

On this clonotype: At one end, the junction sequence differs from germline, possibly due to a read error. The V gene is TRBV10-3, the J gene TRBJ2-5; the D gene is possibly TRBD2 (6 bases). Germline assignment: CDR1 ENHRY and CDR2 SYGVKD. This CDR3 has 15 amino acids. The CDR3 coding sequence is TGTGCCATAAGTGAGAGGAGGGTCTACCAAGAGACCCAGTACTTC. Translating gives CAISERRVYQETQYF.

This clonotype has more than one count but fewer than ten. The chain joins TRBV2 to TRBJ1-1; 7 bases fit TRBD1. The V segment lost 5 bases and the J segment 3 bases; nucleotides outside the gene matches: 3. This CDR3 region has 13 residues. Germline V gene lookup returns CDR1 SNHLY and CDR2 FYNNEI. Here the CDR3 DNA reads TGTGCCAGCAGTCCGGACAGGTACACTGAAGCTTTCTTT. Translating it yields CASSPDRYTEAFF.